These 25 T cell receptor beta chains originate from one sample sequenced in a study of blood T cell repertoires in COVID-19 (dated by TCRdb to between 2020 and 2021). Libraries were prepared through the immunoSEQ multiplex PCR assay. The immuneACCESS repertoire file appears here via TCRdb, limited to in-frame rearrangements. These files lack a portion of the clones; in checked studies, under half of the deficit traces to unresolved V genes, and the cause of the others is not known. Across this sample there are around 150,000 clones, with about 86% seen only once. The ten largest clones capture 9% to 12% of the sample. Sequencing was done on a sample of peripheral blood. All receptors derive from a woman in her 70s with COVID-19, enrolled during active disease.

This chain connects TRBV5-8 to TRBJ2-6, with 11 bases fitting TRBD1. The CDR3 is made up of 18 amino acids. Germline V gives CDR1 SGHTS, CDR2 YDEGEE. Trimming cost V 1 base and J 0 bases; bases outside gene matches: 3. The CDR3 region is CASSLRGTGGSGANVLTF. CDR3 bases: TGTGCCAGCAGCTTGAGAGGGACAGGGGGCTCTGGGGCCAACGTCCTGACTTTC.

This chain uses TRBV19 with TRBJ1-5, with D hard to call. V was trimmed by 1 base and J by 2 bases, leaving 15 bases between them. The CDR3 runs 17 residues. The V gene's germline CDR1 is LNHDA and CDR2 SQIVND (reference sequence). The CDR3: CASSIGARLGGNQPQHF. CDR3 in DNA: TGTGCCAGTAGTATAGGTGCACGGTTGGGCGGCAATCAGCCCCAGCATTTT.

A few counts support this clone. The chain couples TRBV2 to TRBJ1-5; TRBD1 matches 7 bases. CDR1 is SNHLY, CDR2 FYNNEI, per germline. The trim removed 6 bases at V and 1 base at J, leaving 6 bases unmatched. This CDR3 contains 15 residues. CDR3 sequence (DNA): TGTGCCAGCAGAGGGGGCAGAATGAGCAATCAGCCCCAGCATTTT. Residues: CASRGGRMSNQPQHF. Full variable domain (remainder filled in from reference TRBV2 and TRBJ1-5): EPEVTQTPSHQVTQMGQEVILRCVPISNHLYFYWYRQILGQKVEFLVSFYNNEISEKSEIFDDQFSVERPDGSNFTLKIRSTKLEDSAMYFCASRGGRMSNQPQHFGDGTRLSIL.

The V and J genes are TRBV6-1 and TRBJ1-5, with D unresolved. CDR1 is MNHNS, CDR2 SASEGT, per germline. Trimming cost V 3 bases and J 3 bases, with 9 bases left between them. The CDR3 spans 14 residues. The chain's CDR3 is CASSDTMINQPQHF. CDR3 DNA: TGTGCCAGCAGTGACACAATGATCAATCAGCCCCAGCATTTT.

CDR3 nucleotides: TGCGCCAGCAGCCAAGCAGGGGATTGGGTCAATGAGCAGTTCTTC. Its translation: CASSQAGDWVNEQFF. The chain couples TRBV4-1 to TRBJ2-1; D is perhaps TRBD1 (6 bases). This CDR3 has 15 residues. Germline V lookup: CDR1 MGHRA, CDR2 YSYEKL. V lost 1 base, J lost 6 bases, and 13 bases lay in between.

The chain is built from TRBV13 and TRBJ1-1; D may be TRBD1 (5 bases). V was shortened by 2 bases and J by 1 base, with 14 bases between the two germline ends. CDR1 PRHDT and CDR2 FYEKMQ come from the germline V gene (reference sequence). CDR3 length: 16 residues. The CDR3: CASSLIVQDRNTEAFF. The CDR3 DNA is TGTGCCAGCAGCTTAATTGTACAGGACCGGAACACTGAAGCTTTCTTT.

The chain uses TRBV28 and TRBJ1-3; tentative D call: TRBD1 (5 bases). This CDR3 is built from 12 residues. Trimming stripped 3 bases from V and 7 bases from J, with 7 bases between. CDR1 and CDR2 (germline): MDHEN, SYDVKM. CDR3 in amino acids: CASSLGGNTIYF. For the CDR3, the DNA is TGTGCCAGCAGTTTGGGGGGGAACACCATATATTTT.

The chain combines TRBV24-1 with TRBJ1-6; the D gene is possibly TRBD1 (5 bases). Per germline, CDR1 KGHDR and CDR2 SFDVKD. CDR3 size: 18 residues. Trimming shortened V by 3 bases and J by 0 bases, and 14 bases separated the two germline ends. CDR3 in DNA: TGTGCCACCAGTGATCCTGTGGGGCTGAGCTCCTATAATTCACCCCTCCACTTT. Amino acids: CATSDPVGLSSYNSPLHF.

J is TRBJ2-1 and V is TRBV7-2; 11 nucleotides agree with TRBD2. There are 13 residues in the CDR3. The V gene's germline CDR1 is SGHTA and CDR2 FQGNSA. The ends lost 6 bases at V and 8 bases at J; junction bases unmatched: 3. The CDR3 bases are TGTGCCAGCAGTAGCGGGGGGGCCCATGAGCAGTTCTTC. Amino acid sequence: CASSSGGAHEQFF.

The chain recombines TRBV12-3 or TRBV12-4 with TRBJ2-1; 10 bases line up with TRBD1. The CDR3 consists of 13 residues. Trimming removed 6 bases from V and 6 bases from J; junction bases left unmatched: 2. The CDR3 loop is CASRRTGGNEQFF. The CDR3 coding sequence is TGTGCCAGCAGGCGGACAGGGGGCAATGAGCAGTTCTTC.

The rearrangement uses TRBV18 and TRBJ1-2; D is undetermined. The CDR3 is 14 amino acids. The V gene lost 2 bases and the J gene lost 3 bases, with 10 bases spanning the gap. Germline V gene sequence: CDR1 KGHSH, CDR2 LQKENI. The CDR3 sequence is CASSPADNDYGYTF. The DNA for the CDR3 is TGTGCCAGCTCACCAGCCGACAACGACTATGGCTACACCTTC.

This clone was counted once. The gene calls are TRBV19 and TRBJ2-2; D is perhaps TRBD1 (6 bases). V was clipped by 1 base and J by 5 bases, with 8 bases between them. The CDR3 has 14 residues. Germline V gene lookup returns CDR1 LNHDA and CDR2 SQIVND (reference sequence). CDR3 in amino acids: CASSIAGQTGELFF. CDR3 bases: TGTGCCAGTAGTATAGCAGGACAGACCGGGGAGCTGTTTTTT.

The chain links TRBV19 to TRBJ2-3; a possible D gene is TRBD2 (6 bases). This CDR3 contains 15 residues. Trimming shortened V by 2 bases and J by 4 bases, and 13 bases separated the two germline ends. Germline V gives CDR1 LNHDA, CDR2 SQIVND (reference sequence). The CDR3 DNA reads TGTGCCAGTAGTATACGGGGGAGGTTCCCAGATACGCAGTATTTT. Protein: CASSIRGRFPDTQYF.

The chain couples TRBV5-5 to TRBJ2-1; possible D gene TRBD2, 6 bases. V dropped 4 bases and J dropped 4 bases, with 18 bases sitting between them. The germline gives CDR1 SGHKS, CDR2 YYEKEE (reference sequence). This CDR3 region has 16 residues. DNA for the CDR3: TGTGCCAGCAGCCGATCCGGGAGCCCGGCTTACAATGAGCAGTTCTTC. This gives the protein CASSRSGSPAYNEQFF.

This chain uses TRBV5-1 with TRBJ2-7; 7 bases match TRBD1. CDR3 size: 14 residues. V lost 1 base and J lost 3; bases outside the gene matches: 4. Germline V gene sequence: CDR1 SGHRS, CDR2 YFSETQ. CDR3 sequence (DNA): TGCGCCAGCAGCTTGTGGGACAGAAACTACGAGCAGTACTTC. The encoded protein is CASSLWDRNYEQYF.

The chain uses TRBV18 and TRBJ1-3, with a possible D match to TRBD1 (6 bases). The CDR3 spans 16 residues. V lost 3 bases, J lost 2 bases, and 14 bases lay in between. The germline CDR1 and CDR2 sequences are KGHSH and LQKENI. The CDR3 is CASSPRDNSAGNTIYF. In nucleotides, the CDR3 is TGTGCCAGCTCACCCAGGGACAACTCTGCTGGAAACACCATATATTTT.

The rearrangement uses TRBV19 and TRBJ2-1; TRBD1 might be the D (5 bases). V was pared by 0 bases and J by 9 bases, with 6 bases between. Germline V gives CDR1 LNHDA, CDR2 SQIVND (reference sequence). CDR3 size: 12 residues. The CDR3 coding sequence is TGTGCCAGTAGTATAGATCAGGGTGAGCAGTTCTTC. It specifies CASSIDQGEQFF. Together with reference TRBV19 and TRBJ2-1, the CDR3 gives the full variable domain: DGGITQSPKYLFRKEGQNVTLSCEQNLNHDAMYWYRQDPGQGLRLIYYSQIVNDFQKGDIAEGYSVSREKKESFPLTVTSAQKNPTAFYLCASSIDQGEQFFGPGTRLTVL.

The chain couples TRBV5-1 to TRBJ2-3; TRBD1 agrees at 9 bases. The CDR3 totals 15 residues. J lost 1 base, V lost 4 bases, and 4 bases had no gene match. CDR1 is SGHRS and CDR2 is YFSETQ in the germline V gene. The DNA for the CDR3 is TGCGCCAGCAGCACACAGGGGGCTCGCACAGATACGCAGTATTTT. Protein sequence: CASSTQGARTDTQYF.

The chain combines TRBV18 with TRBJ2-1, with 12 bases identical to TRBD1. The CDR3 extends over 16 amino acids. V dropped 6 bases and J dropped 5; count of bases not matched to a gene: 8. Per the germline V gene, CDR1 is KGHSH and CDR2 is LQKENI. The CDR3, as DNA: TGTGCCAGCTCGCCCGGGACAGGGGGCGTGAACAATGAGCAGTTCTTC. Residues: CASSPGTGGVNNEQFF.

This rearrangement joins TRBV18 to TRBJ2-1; the D gene is possibly TRBD1 (5 bases). V was cut by 3 bases and J by 1 base, with 7 bases left in between. The CDR3 length is 14 residues. Germline lookup yields CDR1 KGHSH and CDR2 LQKENI. The CDR3 protein is CASSPGRSYNEQFF. The CDR3 DNA reads TGTGCCAGCTCACCGGGGCGATCCTACAATGAGCAGTTCTTC.

CDR3 DNA: TGTGCCAGCAGCCGAAGGTCGGGCTCCTACGAGCAGTACTTC. Protein: CASSRRSGSYEQYF. The gene calls are TRBV28 and TRBJ2-7; D uncertain. V gave up 6 bases and J gave up 0 bases, with 12 bases separating them. In germline, CDR1 is MDHEN, CDR2 SYDVKM. This CDR3 comprises 14 residues.

This chain links TRBV7-2 with TRBJ1-2, with D perhaps TRBD1 (6 bases). Germline V gene lookup returns CDR1 SGHTA and CDR2 FQGNSA. Trimming stripped 1 base from V and 7 bases from J, with 10 bases between. This CDR3 spans 13 amino acids. For the CDR3, the DNA is TGTGCCAGCAGCTTAGTCAGGGGACGTGGCTACACCTTC. Translating gives CASSLVRGRGYTF.

The chain carries TRBV18 and TRBJ1-6; 7 positions agree with TRBD1. The CDR3 loop spans 18 amino acids. The V and J ends lost 0 bases and 0 bases, in that order; junction bases with no gene match: 5. Germline V CDR1 and CDR2: KGHSH, LQKENI. CDR3 bases: TGTGCCAGCTCACCACCGACAGGGAAAAGCTCCTATAATTCACCCCTCCACTTT. Its translation: CASSPPTGKSSYNSPLHF.

The chain combines TRBV12-3 or TRBV12-4 with TRBJ1-2; 8 bases fit TRBD1. The CDR3 contains 13 residues. The ends lost 5 bases at V and 8 bases at J; junction bases unmatched: 7. CDR3 loop: CASSRTGREGYTF. Written as DNA, the CDR3 is TGTGCCAGCAGTCGGACAGGGCGAGAGGGCTACACCTTC.

The chain joins TRBV30 to TRBJ2-1, with 11 bases that match TRBD2. Unmatched junction bases numbered 4, after V lost 3 bases and J lost 6 bases. This CDR3 has 14 amino acids. Germline V gene lookup returns CDR1 GTSNPN and CDR2 SVGIG (reference sequence). Here the CDR3 DNA reads TGTGCCTGGAGACTAGCGGGGGACCCCAATGAGCAGTTCTTC. It yields the protein CAWRLAGDPNEQFF.